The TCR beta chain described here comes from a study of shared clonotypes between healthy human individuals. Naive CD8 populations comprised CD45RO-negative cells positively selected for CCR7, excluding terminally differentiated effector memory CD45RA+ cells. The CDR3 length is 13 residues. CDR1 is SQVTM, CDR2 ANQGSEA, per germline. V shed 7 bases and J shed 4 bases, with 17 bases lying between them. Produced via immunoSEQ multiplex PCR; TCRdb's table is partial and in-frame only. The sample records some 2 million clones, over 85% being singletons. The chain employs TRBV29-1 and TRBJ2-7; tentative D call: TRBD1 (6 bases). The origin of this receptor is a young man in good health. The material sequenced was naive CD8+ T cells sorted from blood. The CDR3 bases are TGCAGCGCATCAGGGGTTTATCCATACGAGCAGTACTTC. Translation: CSASGVYPYEQYF.